This T cell receptor (beta chain) stems from a study of CD8 T cells in Susac syndrome. Whole-study results and caveats: It was acknowledged by the study that relatively few individuals were included in its TCR sequencing and HLA analysis.

The germline V and J ends were trimmed by 3 bases and 7 bases, with 17 bases remaining between them. The CDR3 consists of 14 residues. Germline loops: CDR1 SGHNT, CDR2 YYREEE (reference sequence). Sequencing of TCR beta was carried out in blood CD8+ and CD4+ T cells. Reverse transcription of roughly 0.5 to 1 ug RNA used random hexamers. The TCR beta CDR3 was amplified by immunoSEQ multiplex PCR across 54 Vbeta, 13 Jbeta. Using its own MiXCR run on the immunoSEQ multiplex PCR reads, TCRdb lists one record per CDR3 protein. The sample lists some 22,000 distinct CDR3 sequences; more than 85% were seen once. As regards this clonotype: Its antigen is undetermined.

This receptor was identified in a human donor in good health. Input material: CD8+ T cells from PBMCs. The gene calls are TRBV5-4 and TRBJ2-7; D possibly matches TRBD1 or TRBD2 (5 bases each). The chain's CDR3 is CASSSGTSLAEQYF. The CDR3 DNA follows: TGTGCCAGCAGCTCCGGGACCTCTCTCGCGGAGCAGTACTTC.